The 18 T cell receptor beta chains below come from one sample, sequenced in a study of Ad26.COV2.S vaccination and SARS-CoV-2 variants. Clones were read by immunoSEQ multiplex PCR, and TCRdb kept only the in-frame ones, dropping some. The table includes roughly 420,000 clones, 89% detected once. Treatment of the sample: 15 to 20 received Ad26.COV2.S at low or high dose, single or two shots; roughly five received placebo; per-sample allocation not given. Samples were taken on day 63 after the first vaccine or placebo injection. This sample comprised peripheral blood, obtained in a trial of Ad26.COV2.S vaccine versus placebo. The receptors were gathered from a person between 18 and 65 years old who received the Ad26.COV2.S COVID-19 vaccine or a placebo.

The V gene is TRBV7-2, the J gene TRBJ2-1; TRBD2 agrees at 12 bases. The junction had 14 bases not matched to a gene; V was cut back by 2 bases and J by 12 bases. There are 17 residues in the CDR3. Germline V gives CDR1 SGHTA, CDR2 FQGNSA. CDR3 coding DNA: TGTGCCAGCAGCTTATCCCCTACTAGCGGGAGGCCCCGGGGGCAGTTCTTC. This sequence encodes CASSLSPTSGRPRGQFF.

The chain is built from TRBV24-1 and TRBJ2-3, with TRBD2 matching 9 bases. Unmatched junction bases numbered 9, after V lost 9 bases and J lost 3 bases. In germline, CDR1 is KGHDR, CDR2 SFDVKD. This CDR3 contains 15 residues. DNA of the CDR3: TGTGCCACCGTGGGGCCAGCGGGAGGAACAGATACGCAGTATTTT. Its protein product is CATVGPAGGTDTQYF.

The chain's CDR3 is CASSLVPTSGSYNEQFF. The CDR3 nucleotides are TGTGCCAGCAGCTTAGTCCCGACTAGCGGCTCCTACAATGAGCAGTTCTTC. This chain uses TRBV7-3 with TRBJ2-1, with 9 bases lining up with TRBD2. This CDR3 has 17 residues. The V gene's germline CDR1 is SGHTA and CDR2 FQGTGA. Unmatched junction bases numbered 5, after V lost 2 bases and J lost 0 bases.

The gene calls are TRBV15 and TRBJ1-3; no definite D call. The CDR3 is 15 residues long. Germline lookup yields CDR1 LNHNV and CDR2 YYDKDF (reference sequence). The V end was cut by 6 bases, the J end by 2 bases, with 14 bases between. CDR3 protein: CATSVRALAGNTIYF. CDR3 bases: TGTGCCACCAGTGTGCGTGCCCTGGCTGGAAACACCATATATTTT. Filled out from reference TRBV15 and TRBJ1-3, the complete variable domain reads DAMVIQNPRYQVTQFGKPVTLSCSQTLNHNVMYWYQQKSSQAPKLLFHYYDKDFNNEADTPDNFQSRRPNTSFCFLDIRSPGLGDTAMYLCATSVRALAGNTIYFGEGSWLTVV.

This chain joins TRBV3-1 (or the pseudogene TRBV3-2) and TRBJ1-5; D not certain. V lost 6 bases to trimming and J lost 3 bases, with 12 bases between them. From germline, CDR1 is LGHDT and CDR2 YNNKEL (reference sequence). This CDR3 comprises 14 residues. CDR3 in DNA: TGTGCCAGCAGGTTAGCGGGAGCCAATCAGCCCCAGCATTTT. This gives the protein CASRLAGANQPQHF.

The rearrangement links TRBV2 to TRBJ1-6; D is unresolved. This CDR3 contains 14 residues. The V and J ends lost 5 bases and 9 bases respectively, with 14 bases between them. Per the germline V gene, CDR1 is SNHLY and CDR2 is FYNNEI. CDR3 amino acids: CASSTDRAGSPLHF. CDR3 nucleotides: TGTGCCAGCAGTACGGACCGGGCCGGTTCACCCCTCCACTTT.

The chain uses TRBV2 and TRBJ2-7, with 15 bases that match TRBD2. The CDR3 contains 24 residues. Germline assignment: CDR1 SNHLY and CDR2 FYNNEI. With 0 bases clipped from V and 1 base from J, the junction kept 22 bases outside the gene matches. CDR3 loop: CASSEALPPSWGTSGRLRSYEQYV. In DNA, the CDR3 is TGTGCCAGCAGTGAAGCGCTTCCCCCCTCCTGGGGGACTAGCGGGAGGTTAAGGTCCTACGAGCAGTACGTC.

The rearrangement joins TRBV2 to TRBJ2-6; D uncertain. The CDR3 runs 14 residues. Germline V lookup: CDR1 SNHLY, CDR2 FYNNEI. V was pared by 3 bases and J by 0 bases, with 3 bases between. The CDR3, as DNA: TGTGCCAGCAGTGATGGCTCTGGGGCCAACGTCCTGACTTTC. This sequence encodes CASSDGSGANVLTF.

This clone was seen just once. The J gene is TRBJ1-2, the V gene TRBV6-4; D is possibly TRBD1 (6 bases). The CDR3 is made up of 14 amino acids. CDR1 MRHNA and CDR2 SNTAGT come from the germline V gene. The V end was cut by 5 bases, the J end by 4 bases, with 14 bases between. The CDR3 DNA is TGTGCCAGCAGTCCGAGGGGGGGGGCCTATGGCTACACCTTC. As protein: CASSPRGGAYGYTF.

The chain employs TRBV7-2 and TRBJ1-2; TRBD1 matches 9 bases. Germline CDR1 SGHTA, CDR2 FQGNSA. This CDR3 contains 15 residues. V was clipped by 6 bases and J by 4 bases; unmatched bases: 9. This CDR3 reads CASSENPGQGYGYTF. Here the CDR3 DNA reads TGTGCCAGCAGTGAAAATCCGGGACAGGGCTATGGCTACACCTTC.

The chain couples TRBV5-6 to TRBJ2-2; D is uncertain. Germline V gene data show CDR1 as SGHDT and CDR2 as YYEEEE. Trimming cost V 4 bases and J 6 bases, with 7 bases left between them. The CDR3 has 12 residues. The CDR3 loop reads CASSLTAGELFF. In DNA form, the CDR3 reads TGTGCCAGCAGCCTAACTGCCGGGGAGCTGTTTTTT. Based on the CDR3 plus reference TRBV5-6 and TRBJ2-2, the full variable domain is DAGVTQSPTHLIKTRGQQVTLRCSPKSGHDTVSWYQQALGQGPQFIFQYYEEEERQRGNFPDRFSGHQFPNYSSELNVNALLLGDSALYLCASSLTAGELFFGEGSRLTVL.

The J gene is TRBJ1-2, the V gene TRBV5-6; 9 bases are shared with TRBD1. Germline V gene sequence: CDR1 SGHDT, CDR2 YYEEEE. This CDR3 is 14 amino acids long. Trimming at V came to 4 bases and at J to 2 bases, leaving 3 bases not matched to a gene. CDR3 residues: CASSLDRGNYGYTF. Written as DNA, the CDR3 is TGTGCCAGCAGCCTGGACAGGGGAAACTATGGCTACACCTTC.

The gene calls are TRBV19 and TRBJ2-3, with 13 nucleotides matching TRBD2. CDR3 size: 16 residues. CDR1 LNHDA and CDR2 SQIVND come from the germline V gene (reference sequence). The junction had 6 bases not matched to a gene; V was cut back by 4 bases and J by 5 bases. CDR3 loop: CASSTGLAGVVDTQYF. The CDR3 nucleotides are TGTGCCAGTAGTACAGGACTAGCGGGAGTAGTAGATACGCAGTATTTT.

V is TRBV10-3 and J is TRBJ1-6; the match to TRBD1 covers 7 bases. Trimming removed 0 bases from V and 4 bases from J; junction bases left unmatched: 9. The germline V gene encodes CDR1 ENHRY and CDR2 SYGVKD. CDR3 size: 18 residues. The chain's CDR3 is CAISESKQGNPYNSPLHF. The CDR3 DNA reads TGTGCCATCAGTGAGTCGAAACAGGGGAACCCGTATAATTCACCCCTCCACTTT.

The rearrangement uses TRBV18 and TRBJ2-7, with D unresolved. From germline, CDR1 is KGHSH and CDR2 LQKENI. The V end lost 4 bases, the J end lost 0 bases, and 4 bases lay between the germline ends. This CDR3 comprises 12 residues. The CDR3 coding sequence is TGTGCCAGCTCACTGGACTCCTACGAGCAGTACTTC. Its translation: CASSLDSYEQYF.

The chain has TRBV18 and TRBJ1-6; 7 nucleotides agree with TRBD1. The length of the CDR3 is 17 residues. CDR1 is KGHSH and CDR2 is LQKENI in the germline V gene. V gave up 4 bases and J gave up 7 bases; unmatched junction bases: 13. DNA of the CDR3: TGTGCCAGCTCACAACGGGGACAGAACTTAGGGAATTCACCCCTCCACTTT. This sequence encodes CASSQRGQNLGNSPLHF.

The chain is built from TRBV28 and TRBJ2-7; D remains ambiguous. Between the trimmed V and J ends, which lost 6 bases and 6 bases, there was a span of 12 bases. The CDR3 contains 12 residues. Germline CDR1 and CDR2: MDHEN and SYDVKM. The CDR3 sequence is CASRDPESEQYF. The CDR3 DNA follows: TGTGCCAGCAGAGATCCAGAGTCCGAGCAGTACTTC. Based on the CDR3 plus reference TRBV28 and TRBJ2-7, the full variable domain is DVKVTQSSRYLVKRTGEKVFLECVQDMDHENMFWYRQDPGLGLRLIYFSYDVKMKEKGDIPEGYSVSREKKERFSLILESASTNQTSMYLCASRDPESEQYFGPGTRLTVT.

This clone showed up just once. The chain's CDR3 is CASSGRDGDNTQYF. CDR3 in DNA: TGTGCCAGCAGCGGCCGGGACGGGGATAATACGCAGTATTTT. J is TRBJ2-3 and V is TRBV5-4; D may be TRBD1 or TRBD2 (5 bases each). Trimming shortened V by 4 bases and J by 7 bases, and 16 bases separated the two germline ends. CDR1 is SGHNT and CDR2 is YYREEE in the germline V gene (reference sequence). This CDR3 region has 14 residues.